Sequencing of this T cell receptor (beta chain) was carried out in a study of blood T cell repertoires in COVID-19. Study as a whole: PBMCs, B-cell-depleted T cells, or T cells were the source of the cDNA or gDNA that made up the material.

After removal of 0 bases from V and 1 base from J, the junction contained 5 bases not matched to a gene. From germline, CDR1 is LNHNV and CDR2 YYDKDF (reference sequence). The CDR3 runs 16 residues. The Seattle patients joined while their infection was active and were tracked longitudinally afterward. Per the study methods: Amplification of reference gene primers was used by the study to estimate nucleated cell counts. Libraries were prepared by immunoSEQ multiplex PCR; TCRdb keeps only in-frame clonotypes and omits some of them. That table gives V, J and clone size, and the DNA gave D and trimming. The sample shows about 230,000 clones, 85% to 90% of them seen only once.

This TCR was sampled from a man aged 50 or older with COVID-19, enrolled during active disease. The specimen was peripheral blood. The chain joins TRBV15 to TRBJ2-5; 7 nucleotides align to TRBD1. The CDR3 sequence: CATSRDPRGFQETQYF. For the CDR3, the DNA is TGTGCCACCAGCAGAGATCCCAGGGGGTTCCAAGAGACCCAGTACTTC.